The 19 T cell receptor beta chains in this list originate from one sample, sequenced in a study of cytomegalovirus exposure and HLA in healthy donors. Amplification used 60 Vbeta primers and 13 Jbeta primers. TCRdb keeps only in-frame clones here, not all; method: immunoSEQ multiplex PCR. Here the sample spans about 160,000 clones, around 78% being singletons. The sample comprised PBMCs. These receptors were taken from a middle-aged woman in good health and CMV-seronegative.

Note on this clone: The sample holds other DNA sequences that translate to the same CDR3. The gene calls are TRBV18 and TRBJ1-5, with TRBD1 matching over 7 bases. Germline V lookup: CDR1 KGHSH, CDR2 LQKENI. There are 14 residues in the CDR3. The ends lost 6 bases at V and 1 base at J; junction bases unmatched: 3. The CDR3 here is CASSSQGSNQPQHF. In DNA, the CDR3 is TGTGCCAGCTCCTCACAGGGGAGCAATCAGCCCCAGCATTTT.

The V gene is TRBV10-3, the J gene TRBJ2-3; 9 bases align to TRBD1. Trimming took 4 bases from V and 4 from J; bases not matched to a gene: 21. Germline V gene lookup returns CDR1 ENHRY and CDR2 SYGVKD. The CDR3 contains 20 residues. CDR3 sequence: CAISGGGTGSYPGPADTQYF. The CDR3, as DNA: TGTGCCATCAGTGGGGGGGGGACAGGGAGCTACCCCGGGCCAGCAGATACGCAGTATTTT.

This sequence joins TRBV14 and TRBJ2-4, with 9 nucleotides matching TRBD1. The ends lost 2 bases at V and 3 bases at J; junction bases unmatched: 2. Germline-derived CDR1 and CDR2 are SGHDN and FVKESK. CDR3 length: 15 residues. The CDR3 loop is CASSQPGQGKNIQYF. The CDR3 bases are TGTGCCAGCAGCCAACCGGGACAGGGCAAAAACATTCAGTACTTC.

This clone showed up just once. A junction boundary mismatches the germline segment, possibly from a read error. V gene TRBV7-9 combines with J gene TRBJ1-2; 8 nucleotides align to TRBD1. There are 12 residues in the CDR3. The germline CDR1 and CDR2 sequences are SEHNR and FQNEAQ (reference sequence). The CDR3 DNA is TGTTCCAGCAGCTTATCCGACAGGGGAACCACCTTC. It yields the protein CSSSLSDRGTTF.

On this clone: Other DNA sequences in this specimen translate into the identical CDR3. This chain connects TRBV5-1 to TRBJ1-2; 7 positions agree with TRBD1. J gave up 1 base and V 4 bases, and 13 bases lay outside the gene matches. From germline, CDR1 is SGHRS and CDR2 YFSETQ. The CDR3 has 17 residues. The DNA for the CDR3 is TGCGCCAGCAGCGCCGGGACAGCGTCGGACAATAACTATGGCTACACCTTC. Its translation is CASSAGTASDNNYGYTF. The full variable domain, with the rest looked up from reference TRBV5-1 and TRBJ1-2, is KAGVTQTPRYLIKTRGQQVTLSCSPISGHRSVSWYQQTPGQGLQFLFEYFSETQRNKGNFPGRFSGRQFSNSRSEMNVSTLELGDSALYLCASSAGTASDNNYGYTFGSGTRLTVV.

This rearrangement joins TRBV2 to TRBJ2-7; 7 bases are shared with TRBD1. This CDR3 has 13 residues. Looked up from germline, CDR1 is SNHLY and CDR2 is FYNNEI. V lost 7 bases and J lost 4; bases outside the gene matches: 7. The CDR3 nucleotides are TGTGCCAGCACCCCCAGCAGGGGGTACGAGCAGTACTTC. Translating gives CASTPSRGYEQYF.

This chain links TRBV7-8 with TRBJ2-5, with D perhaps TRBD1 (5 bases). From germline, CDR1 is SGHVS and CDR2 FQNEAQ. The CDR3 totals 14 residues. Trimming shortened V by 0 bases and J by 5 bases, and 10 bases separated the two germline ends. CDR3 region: CASSLAAGWETQYF. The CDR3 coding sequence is TGTGCCAGCAGCTTAGCGGCAGGGTGGGAGACCCAGTACTTC. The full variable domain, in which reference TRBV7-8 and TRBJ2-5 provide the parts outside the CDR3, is GAGVSQSPRYKVAKRGQDVALRCDPISGHVSLFWYQQALGQGPEFLTYFQNEAQLDKSGLPSDRFFAERPEGSVSTLKIQRTQQEDSAVYLCASSLAAGWETQYFGPGTRLLVL.

CDR3 region: CASIARGGNTIYF. The CDR3 DNA is TGTGCCAGCATAGCTAGGGGGGGAAACACCATATATTTT. The rearrangement uses TRBV6-1 and TRBJ1-3; TRBD1 might be the D (6 bases). Per germline, CDR1 MNHNS and CDR2 SASEGT. This CDR3 is 13 amino acids long. V lost 7 bases to trimming and J lost 4 bases, with 11 bases between them.

The CDR3 sequence: CATSRGRIQSGNTIYF. The DNA of the CDR3 is TGTGCCACCAGCAGAGGGCGAATACAGTCCGGAAACACCATATATTTT. The chain carries TRBV15 and TRBJ1-3; D call uncertain. V gave up 1 base and J gave up 4 bases, with 14 bases separating them. The germline V gene encodes CDR1 LNHNV and CDR2 YYDKDF (reference sequence). The length of the CDR3 is 16 residues.

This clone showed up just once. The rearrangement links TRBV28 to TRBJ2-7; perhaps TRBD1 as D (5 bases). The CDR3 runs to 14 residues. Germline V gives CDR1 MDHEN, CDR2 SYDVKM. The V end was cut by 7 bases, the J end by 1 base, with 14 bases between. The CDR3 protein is CASTAHGASYEQYF. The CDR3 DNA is TGTGCCAGCACCGCCCATGGGGCTTCCTACGAGCAGTACTTC.

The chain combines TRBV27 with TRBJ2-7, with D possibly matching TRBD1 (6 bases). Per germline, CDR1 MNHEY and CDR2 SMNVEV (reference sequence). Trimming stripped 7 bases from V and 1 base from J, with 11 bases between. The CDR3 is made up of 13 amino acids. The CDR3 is CASKRTESYEQYF. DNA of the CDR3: TGTGCCAGCAAACGGACAGAATCCTACGAGCAGTACTTC.

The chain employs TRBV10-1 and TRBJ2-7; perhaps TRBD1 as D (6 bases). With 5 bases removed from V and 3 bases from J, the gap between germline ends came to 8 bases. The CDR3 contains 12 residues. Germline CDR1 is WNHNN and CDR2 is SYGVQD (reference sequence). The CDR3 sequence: CASSTGLYEQYF. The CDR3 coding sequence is TGCGCCAGCAGTACAGGGCTCTACGAGCAGTACTTC.

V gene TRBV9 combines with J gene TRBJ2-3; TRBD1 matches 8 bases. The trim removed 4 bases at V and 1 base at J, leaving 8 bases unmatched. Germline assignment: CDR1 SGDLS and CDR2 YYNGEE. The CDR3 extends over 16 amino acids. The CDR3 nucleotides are TGTGCCAGCAGCCTCTTGGACAGGGCCGGCACAGATACGCAGTATTTT. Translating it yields CASSLLDRAGTDTQYF.

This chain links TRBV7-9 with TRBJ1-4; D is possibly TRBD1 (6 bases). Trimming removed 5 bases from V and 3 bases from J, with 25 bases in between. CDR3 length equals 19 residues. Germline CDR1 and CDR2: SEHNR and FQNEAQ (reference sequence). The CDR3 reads CASSPMRGGVGEPNEKLFF. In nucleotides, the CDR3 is TGTGCCAGCAGCCCCATGAGGGGGGGAGTGGGCGAACCTAATGAAAAACTGTTTTTT.

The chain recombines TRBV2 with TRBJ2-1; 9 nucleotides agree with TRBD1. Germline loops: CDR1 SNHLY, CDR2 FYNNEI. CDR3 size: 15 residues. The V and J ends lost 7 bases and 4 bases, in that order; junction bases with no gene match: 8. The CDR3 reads CASTTRQGEYNEQFF. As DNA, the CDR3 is TGTGCCAGCACCACCCGACAGGGGGAATACAATGAGCAGTTCTTC.

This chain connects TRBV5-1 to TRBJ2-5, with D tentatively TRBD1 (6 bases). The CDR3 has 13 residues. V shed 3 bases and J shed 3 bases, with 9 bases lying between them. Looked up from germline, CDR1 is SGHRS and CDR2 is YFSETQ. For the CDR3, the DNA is TGCGCCAGCAGCTGGGCAGGGGAAGAGACCCAGTACTTC. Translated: CASSWAGEETQYF.

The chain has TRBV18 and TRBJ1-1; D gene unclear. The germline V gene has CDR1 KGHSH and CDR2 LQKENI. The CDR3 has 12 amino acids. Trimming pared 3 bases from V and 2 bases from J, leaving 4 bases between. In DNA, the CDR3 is TGTGCCAGCTCACCGGGCAACACTGAAGCTTTCTTT. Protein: CASSPGNTEAFF.

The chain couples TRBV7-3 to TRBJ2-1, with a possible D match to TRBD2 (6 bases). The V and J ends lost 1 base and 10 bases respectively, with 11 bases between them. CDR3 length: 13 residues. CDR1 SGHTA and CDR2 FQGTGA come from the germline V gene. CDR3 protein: CASSLNPAGEQFF. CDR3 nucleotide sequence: TGTGCCAGCAGCTTAAATCCGGCGGGAGAGCAGTTCTTC. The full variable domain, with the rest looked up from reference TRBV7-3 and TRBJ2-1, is GAGVSQTPSNKVTEKGKYVELRCDPISGHTALYWYRQSLGQGPEFLIYFQGTGAADDSGLPNDRFFAVRPEGSVSTLKIQRTERGDSAVYLCASSLNPAGEQFFGPGTRLTVL.

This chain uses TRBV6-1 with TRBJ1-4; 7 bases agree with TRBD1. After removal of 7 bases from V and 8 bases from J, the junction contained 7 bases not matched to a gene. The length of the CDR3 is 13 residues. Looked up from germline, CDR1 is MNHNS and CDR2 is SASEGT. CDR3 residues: CASTRQGGEKLFF. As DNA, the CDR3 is TGTGCCAGCACTAGACAGGGCGGGGAAAAACTGTTTTTT.